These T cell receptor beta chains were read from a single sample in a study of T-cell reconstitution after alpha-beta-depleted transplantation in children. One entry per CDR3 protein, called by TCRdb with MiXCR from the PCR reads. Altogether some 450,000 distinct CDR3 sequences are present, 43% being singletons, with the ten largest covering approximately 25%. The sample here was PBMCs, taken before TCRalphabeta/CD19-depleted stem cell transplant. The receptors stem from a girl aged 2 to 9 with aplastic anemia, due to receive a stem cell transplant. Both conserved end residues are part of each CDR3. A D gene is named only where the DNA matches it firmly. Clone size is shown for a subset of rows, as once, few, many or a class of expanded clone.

CDR3: CASSPRTGETGELFF; DNA: TGTGCCAGCAGCCCTCGGACAGGCGAGACCGGGGAGCTGTTTTTT; size: NA; D: TRBD1; J: TRBJ2-2; V: TRBV11-3
CDR3: CASSPTGLENEQYF; DNA: TGTGCCAGCAGCCCCACAGGGCTGGAGAACGAGCAGTACTTC; size: NA; D: NA; J: TRBJ2-7; V: TRBV7-9
CDR3: CASSSPGGGHYEQYF; DNA: TGTGCCAGCAGCTCTCCAGGGGGGGGCCACTACGAGCAGTACTTC; size: many; D: NA; J: TRBJ2-7; V: TRBV7-2
CDR3: CAISGFRVNQETQYF; DNA: TGTGCCATCAGTGGCTTCAGGGTAAACCAAGAGACCCAGTACTTC; size: many; D: NA; J: TRBJ2-5; V: TRBV10-3
CDR3: CASSLAESYEQYF; DNA: TGCGCCAGCAGCTTGGCCGAATCCTACGAGCAGTACTTC; size: many; D: NA; J: TRBJ2-7; V: TRBV5-1
CDR3: CSARGPSGSTNEQFF; DNA: TGCAGTGCTAGAGGGCCTAGCGGGAGTACTAATGAGCAGTTCTTC; size: few; D: TRBD2; J: TRBJ2-1; V: TRBV20-1
CDR3: CASSFTAGLSYTF; DNA: TGTGCCAGCAGTTTTACGGCCGGGCTGAGCTACACCTTC; size: many; D: NA; J: TRBJ1-2; V: TRBV12-3/TRBV12-4
CDR3: CAIMGGEAGTEAFF; DNA: TGTGCCATCATGGGGGGGGAGGCGGGCACTGAAGCTTTCTTT; size: NA; D: NA; J: TRBJ1-1; V: TRBV10-3
CDR3: CSASGVWGKSSTDTQYF; DNA: TGCAGCGCTTCGGGGGTGTGGGGCAAATCTAGCACAGATACGCAGTATTTT; size: NA; D: NA; J: TRBJ2-3; V: TRBV29-1
CDR3: CASSLALTAGRTGELFF; DNA: TGTGCCAGCAGCTTAGCGCTAACGGCGGGTCGGACCGGGGAGCTGTTTTTT; size: NA; D: NA; J: TRBJ2-2; V: TRBV7-2
CDR3: CASSQVEFGTQYF; DNA: TGTGCCAGCAGCCAAGTCGAGTTCGGGACCCAGTACTTC; size: NA; D: NA; J: TRBJ2-5; V: TRBV3-1
CDR3: CAISERPSGGGGEQYF; DNA: TGTGCCATCAGTGAAAGGCCTAGCGGGGGAGGGGGCGAGCAGTACTTC; size: NA; D: TRBD2; J: TRBJ2-7; V: TRBV10-3
CDR3: CASSPGPTIYEQYF; DNA: TGTGCCAGCAGCCCGGGACCAACTATCTACGAGCAGTACTTC; size: NA; D: NA; J: TRBJ2-7; V: TRBV5-8
CDR3: CAWSVIGEQYF; DNA: TGTGCCTGGAGTGTCATAGGCGAGCAGTACTTC; size: NA; D: NA; J: TRBJ2-7; V: TRBV30
CDR3: CASNMGTGEKYEQYF; DNA: TGTGCCAGCAACATGGGGACAGGGGAGAAATACGAGCAGTACTTC; size: few; D: TRBD1; J: TRBJ2-7; V: TRBV6-1
CDR3: CASSIGGWNTGELFF; DNA: TGTGCCAGCTCCATTGGGGGTTGGAACACCGGGGAGCTGTTTTTT; size: NA; D: NA; J: TRBJ2-2; V: TRBV11-3
CDR3: CASGTGWLAEDYEQYF; DNA: TGCGCCAGCGGCACGGGGTGGCTAGCGGAGGACTACGAGCAGTACTTC; size: few; D: TRBD2; J: TRBJ2-7; V: TRBV5-1
CDR3: CASSRLGQERNTIYF; DNA: TGTGCCAGCTCGCGATTAGGACAGGAGAGAAACACCATATATTTT; size: few; D: TRBD1; J: TRBJ1-3; V: TRBV28
CDR3: CASRDAGDPDNEQFF; DNA: TGTGCCAGCAGAGACGCGGGTGATCCAGACAATGAGCAGTTCTTC; size: NA; D: NA; J: TRBJ2-1; V: TRBV6-4
CDR3: CSVEKPGTSGRKQYF; DNA: TGCAGCGTTGAAAAACCCGGGACTAGCGGGAGGAAACAGTACTTC; size: NA; D: TRBD2; J: TRBJ2-7; V: TRBV29-1
CDR3: CASSLGDREDLTNTGELFF; DNA: TGCGCCAGCAGCTTGGGGGACAGGGAGGACCTTACGAACACCGGGGAGCTGTTTTTT; size: NA; D: TRBD1; J: TRBJ2-2; V: TRBV5-1
CDR3: CSARRSGAGETQYF; DNA: TGCAGTGCCCGACGGTCAGGGGCAGGGGAGACCCAGTACTTC; size: many; D: NA; J: TRBJ2-5; V: TRBV20-1
CDR3: CASSSPGNGYTQYF; DNA: TGTGCCAGCAGCTCGCCTGGGAACGGCTATACGCAGTATTTT; size: few; D: NA; J: TRBJ2-3; V: TRBV7-6
CDR3: CATSRDRRSGANVLTF; DNA: TGTGCCACCAGCAGAGATCGGCGCTCTGGGGCCAACGTCCTGACTTTC; size: few; D: NA; J: TRBJ2-6; V: TRBV15
CDR3: CASSETRRGQDTQYF; DNA: TGTGCCAGCAGCGAGACTAGACGGGGACAAGATACGCAGTATTTT; size: once; D: NA; J: TRBJ2-3; V: TRBV6-4
CDR3: CASTRTSFDEQFF; DNA: TGCGCCAGCACCAGGACTAGCTTCGATGAGCAGTTCTTC; size: few; D: TRBD2; J: TRBJ2-1; V: TRBV10-2
CDR3: CAWSAMTGSYEQYF; DNA: TGTGCCTGGAGTGCGATGACAGGGAGCTACGAGCAGTACTTC; size: NA; D: TRBD1; J: TRBJ2-7; V: TRBV30
CDR3: CASSVVPGLGGTGELFF; DNA: TGTGCCAGCAGCGTCGTACCGGGACTGGGTGGCACCGGGGAGCTGTTTTTT; size: many; D: NA; J: TRBJ2-2; V: TRBV7-2
CDR3: CASSGGPTAWHGELFF; DNA: TGTGCCAGCAGTGGGGGTCCGACCGCCTGGCACGGGGAGCTGTTTTTT; size: NA; D: NA; J: TRBJ2-2; V: TRBV12-3/TRBV12-4
CDR3: CSARGTSGGDQETQYF; DNA: TGCAGTGCTAGAGGGACTAGCGGGGGGGACCAAGAGACCCAGTACTTC; size: NA; D: TRBD2; J: TRBJ2-5; V: TRBV20-1
CDR3: CASSHPGLVFNGELFF; DNA: TGCGCCAGCAGCCATCCAGGCCTGGTGTTCAACGGGGAGCTGTTTTTT; size: NA; D: NA; J: TRBJ2-2; V: TRBV5-1
CDR3: CASSLAPHRKWANEQFF; DNA: TGCGCCAGCAGCTTGGCCCCCCACAGAAAGTGGGCCAATGAGCAGTTCTTC; size: many; D: NA; J: TRBJ2-1; V: TRBV5-1
CDR3: CASSLEGLRYEQYF; DNA: TGCGCCAGCAGCTTGGAAGGCCTACGATACGAGCAGTACTTC; size: few; D: NA; J: TRBJ2-7; V: TRBV5-1
CDR3: CSARDQGRNTIYF; DNA: TGCAGTGCTAGGGACCAGGGCAGAAACACCATATATTTT; size: NA; D: NA; J: TRBJ1-3; V: TRBV20-1
CDR3: CASTFDYTNTGELFF; DNA: TGTGCCAGCACCTTCGACTATACGAACACCGGGGAGCTGTTTTTT; size: NA; D: NA; J: TRBJ2-2; V: TRBV5-6
CDR3: CASSAGGLVETQYF; DNA: TGTGCCAGCAGTGCGGGGGGGCTGGTAGAGACCCAGTACTTC; size: NA; D: TRBD2; J: TRBJ2-5; V: TRBV6-1
CDR3: CSAAGGAGASSEQFF; DNA: TGCAGTGCTGCGGGGGGGGCAGGGGCCTCGAGTGAGCAGTTCTTC; size: few; D: TRBD2; J: TRBJ2-1; V: TRBV20-1
CDR3: CSASMGGGNGYTF; DNA: TGCAGTGCTAGTATGGGGGGCGGGAATGGCTACACCTTC; size: few; D: NA; J: TRBJ1-2; V: TRBV20-1
CDR3: CSASQSEQYF; DNA: TGCAGTGCTTCCCAATCCGAGCAGTACTTC; size: NA; D: NA; J: TRBJ2-7; V: TRBV20-1
CDR3: CSAQDSEHYEQYF; DNA: TGCAGTGCCCAGGACAGCGAGCACTACGAGCAGTACTTC; size: NA; D: NA; J: TRBJ2-7; V: TRBV20-1
CDR3: CASSSRTSGGPYEQYF; DNA: TGTGCTAGCAGTTCGCGGACTAGCGGGGGGCCCTACGAGCAGTACTTC; size: NA; D: TRBD2; J: TRBJ2-7; V: TRBV6-5
CDR3: CASSALQNTGELFF; DNA: TGTGCCAGCAGCGCCCTACAGAACACCGGGGAGCTGTTTTTT; size: few; D: NA; J: TRBJ2-2; V: TRBV9
CDR3: CASSHDRVADTQYF; DNA: TGTGCCAGCAGCCACGACAGGGTCGCAGATACGCAGTATTTT; size: many; D: TRBD1; J: TRBJ2-3; V: TRBV12-3/TRBV12-4
CDR3: CASSLVPEETQYF; DNA: TGTGCCAGCAGCTTAGTCCCGGAAGAGACCCAGTACTTC; size: NA; D: NA; J: TRBJ2-5; V: TRBV7-9
CDR3: CASSIGDTPNESPLHF; DNA: TGTGCCAGTAGTATAGGGGACACCCCGAATGAGTCACCCCTCCACTTT; size: few; D: NA; J: TRBJ1-6; V: TRBV19
CDR3: CASSFRTSGSSNTGELFF; DNA: TGTGCCAGCAGCTTTCGGACTAGCGGGAGTTCGAACACCGGGGAGCTGTTTTTT; size: many; D: TRBD2; J: TRBJ2-2; V: TRBV6-1
CDR3: CASKGLAAPYEQYF; DNA: TGTGCCAGCAAGGGACTAGCGGCCCCCTACGAGCAGTACTTC; size: NA; D: TRBD2; J: TRBJ2-7; V: TRBV6-1
CDR3: CASSPLQSTNEAFF; DNA: TGCGCCAGCAGCCCTCTACAGAGTACAAATGAAGCTTTCTTT; size: NA; D: NA; J: TRBJ1-1; V: TRBV5-1
CDR3: CATSATSGRIHEQFF; DNA: TGTGCCACCAGTGCGACCAGCGGGAGGATTCATGAGCAGTTCTTC; size: NA; D: TRBD2; J: TRBJ2-1; V: TRBV24-1
CDR3: CSATRTSGATYEQYF; DNA: TGCAGTGCTACTAGGACTAGCGGGGCGACCTACGAGCAGTACTTC; size: NA; D: TRBD2; J: TRBJ2-7; V: TRBV20-1
CDR3: CSARGTGADTQYF; DNA: TGCAGTGCTCGCGGGACAGGGGCAGATACGCAGTATTTT; size: few; D: TRBD1; J: TRBJ2-3; V: TRBV20-1
CDR3: CSASLNDYNEQFF; DNA: TGCAGTGCTAGCTTGAACGACTACAATGAGCAGTTCTTC; size: NA; D: NA; J: TRBJ2-1; V: TRBV20-1
CDR3: CAIRGDRGVKEAFF; DNA: TGTGCCATCAGGGGGGACAGGGGTGTAAAGGAAGCTTTCTTT; size: many; D: TRBD1; J: TRBJ1-1; V: TRBV10-3